These 27 T cell receptor beta chains share one sample of origin, sequenced in a study of shared clonotypes between healthy human individuals (dated by TCRdb to 2018 to 2021). The library was built by means of the immunoSEQ multiplex PCR assay. The immuneACCESS repertoire file appears here via TCRdb, limited to in-frame rearrangements. These files lack a portion of the clones; in checked studies, under half of the deficit traces to unresolved V genes, and the cause of the others is not known. This sample comprises some 470,000 clones, roughly four fifths of them detected only once. Jointly, the top ten make up 13% of the sample. Specimen: PBMCs. These receptors were taken from a woman aged 40 to 50 in good health. Some clones in this sample may be carry-over from other donors' samples.

The chain joins TRBV5-1 to TRBJ2-1; D remains unclear. V lost 0 bases to trimming and J lost 0 bases, with 7 bases between them. Germline V lookup: CDR1 SGHRS, CDR2 YFSETQ. The CDR3 totals 15 residues. In nucleotides, the CDR3 is TGCGCCAGCAGCTTGGACCGCCCCTCCTACAATGAGCAGTTCTTC. Translating it yields CASSLDRPSYNEQFF.

About this clone itself: The same CDR3 also results from other DNA sequences found in this sample. The chain is built from TRBV2 and TRBJ2-3; D remains unclear. The germline V and J ends were trimmed by 3 bases and 3 bases, with 4 bases remaining between them. Germline CDR1 reads SNHLY; CDR2 reads FYNNEI. This CDR3 has 12 residues. Here the CDR3 reads CASSEGTDTQYF. The CDR3 DNA reads TGTGCCAGCAGTGAGGGGACAGATACGCAGTATTTT.

CDR3 bases: TGTGCCTGGGGGGGAGGGAACGAGCAGTACTTC. Its protein product is CAWGGGNEQYF. V and J are TRBV30 and TRBJ2-5, with TRBD2 matching 7 bases. Matching the DNA end better, TRBJ2-7 makes the J call doubtful. Germline-derived CDR1 and CDR2 are GTSNPN and SVGIG (reference sequence). The CDR3 has 11 amino acids.

The chain uses TRBV18 and TRBJ2-7; 9 bases agree with TRBD1. The junction had 6 bases not matched to a gene; V was cut back by 2 bases and J by 4 bases. Germline lookup yields CDR1 KGHSH and CDR2 LQKENI. The CDR3 loop spans 15 amino acids. Here the CDR3 DNA reads TGTGCCAGCTCACCATCCGGACAGGGGAATTACGAGCAGTACTTC. This encodes CASSPSGQGNYEQYF.

This clone was counted between two and nine times. V usage is TRBV19 and J usage is TRBJ2-7; 9 bases are a match to TRBD2. The CDR3 is made up of 15 amino acids. Germline V gene sequence: CDR1 LNHDA, CDR2 SQIVND (reference sequence). The ends lost 3 bases at V and 4 bases at J; junction bases unmatched: 7. The CDR3 DNA reads as TGTGCCAGTAGTATTGGCGGACTAGCGTATTACGAGCAGTACTTC. Translated: CASSIGGLAYYEQYF.

This clone was recorded a few times. This chain joins TRBV29-1 and TRBJ1-1, with D unclear. The CDR3 length is 13 residues. Germline V gives CDR1 SQVTM, CDR2 ANQGSEA. The V end was cut by 3 bases, the J end by 1 base, with 9 bases between. In DNA form, the CDR3 reads TGCAGCGTTGAGGCAGGTGGGAACACTGAAGCTTTCTTT. Protein: CSVEAGGNTEAFF.

This clone has a single count. The V gene is TRBV5-4, the J gene TRBJ2-3, with 12 bases aligning to TRBD2. CDR1 and CDR2 (germline): SGHNT, YYREEE (reference sequence). This CDR3 has 15 residues. V lost 4 bases, J lost 4 bases, and 4 bases stayed unmatched. In nucleotides, the CDR3 is TGTGCCAGCAGCCCGGGACTAGCGGGTGCAGATACGCAGTATTTT. Amino acids: CASSPGLAGADTQYF.

The rearrangement uses TRBV7-6 and TRBJ2-5; the match to TRBD1 covers 9 bases. The V segment lost 5 bases and the J segment 5 bases; nucleotides outside the gene matches: 9. The CDR3 totals 15 residues. CDR1 is SGHVS, CDR2 FNYEAQ, per germline. CDR3: CASSPGQGKVETQYF. The CDR3 bases are TGTGCCAGCAGCCCCGGACAGGGGAAAGTTGAGACCCAGTACTTC.

CDR3 protein: CASNGAVAGVEQYF. CDR3 nucleotide sequence: TGTGCCAGCAATGGAGCTGTAGCGGGAGTTGAGCAGTACTTC. The J gene is TRBJ2-7, the V gene TRBV6-6, with 9 bases matching TRBD2. CDR3 length: 14 amino acids. V trimming: 7 bases; J trimming: 7 bases; junction bases outside the gene matches: 11. Germline V gene sequence: CDR1 MNHNY, CDR2 SVGAGI (reference sequence).

This clone was seen only once. The CDR3 here is CASRKGLTDTQYF. Here the CDR3 DNA reads TGTGCCAGTAGAAAGGGGCTCACAGATACGCAGTATTTT. V and J are TRBV19 and TRBJ2-3; tentatively, D is TRBD1 (5 bases). V lost 6 bases, J lost 2 bases, and 9 bases lay in between. Germline CDR1 LNHDA, CDR2 SQIVND (reference sequence). The CDR3 loop spans 13 amino acids.

The DNA of the CDR3 is TGTGCCAGCAGCCCAGAGGGAGGGCCAGGGGAGCAGTTCTTC. Encoded protein: CASSPEGGPGEQFF. The chain employs TRBV11-3 and TRBJ2-1, with TRBD2 matching over 7 bases. J gave up 10 bases and V 5 bases, and 11 bases lay outside the gene matches. The germline gives CDR1 SGHNT, CDR2 YENEEA. The length of the CDR3 is 14 residues.

This chain joins TRBV4-1 and TRBJ2-1, with TRBD2 matching over 13 bases. V was pared by 4 bases and J by 3 bases, with 12 bases of the junction left unmatched. The CDR3 sequence is 19 residues long. Germline V gene data show CDR1 as MGHRA and CDR2 as YSYEKL. Here the CDR3 reads CASSPRLAGGTLFYNEQFF. In DNA, the CDR3 is TGCGCCAGCAGCCCCCGACTAGCGGGAGGTACTCTGTTCTACAATGAGCAGTTCTTC.

This clone was seen a few times. The chain is built from TRBV18 and TRBJ1-5, with TRBD1 as a possible D gene (5 bases). CDR3 length equals 15 residues. Deletions cut 0 bases from V and 5 bases from J, with 11 bases between. Looked up from germline, CDR1 is KGHSH and CDR2 is LQKENI. The CDR3 bases are TGTGCCAGCTCACCACCGGGCCTCAGGGATCAGCCCCAGCATTTT. It codes for CASSPPGLRDQPQHF.

Turning to this clone: One end of the junction fails to match germline, which may point to a read error. This sequence joins TRBV7-7 and TRBJ2-7; maybe TRBD2 (6 bases). This CDR3 has 16 amino acids. Germline assignment: CDR1 SSHAT and CDR2 FNYEAQ (reference sequence). CDR3 loop: CASSPLPRGSSYEQYF. CDR3 bases: TGTGCTAGCAGCCCCCTCCCACGGGGGAGCTCCTACGAGCAGTACTTC.

This clone has just a few counts. The rearrangement joins TRBV6-4 to TRBJ2-2; possible D gene TRBD1, 6 bases. Germline CDR1 and CDR2: MRHNA and SNTAGT. The V and J ends lost 5 bases and 4 bases respectively, with 14 bases between them. This CDR3 comprises 15 residues. The DNA for the CDR3 is TGTGCCAGCAGTTCACAGGGAACTAGCACCGGGGAGCTGTTTTTT. Translating gives CASSSQGTSTGELFF.

The V call is TRBV30, the J call TRBJ1-4; 9 nucleotides match TRBD1. CDR1 and CDR2 (germline): GTSNPN, SVGIG (reference sequence). There are 13 residues in the CDR3. Germline trimming cut 4 bases from V and 10 bases from J; bases unmatched to any gene: 7. CDR3 sequence: CAWTTGQGIKLFF. CDR3 sequence (DNA): TGTGCCTGGACCACGGGACAGGGAATAAAACTGTTTTTT.

The chain has TRBV2 and TRBJ1-5, with D hard to call. Looked up from germline, CDR1 is SNHLY and CDR2 is FYNNEI. The CDR3 runs to 14 residues. Trimming removed 1 base at V and 2 bases at J, with 6 bases between. In DNA, the CDR3 is TGTGCCAGCAGTGAAGTGTCAGGCAATCAGCCCCAGCATTTT. Translating gives CASSEVSGNQPQHF.

This clone was picked up a small number of times. The rearrangement uses TRBV10-3 and TRBJ2-3; TRBD2 might be the D (6 bases). CDR3 length: 13 residues. The V end was cut by 6 bases, the J end by 5 bases, with 12 bases between. Germline V lookup: CDR1 ENHRY, CDR2 SYGVKD. CDR3 nucleotide sequence: TGTGCCATCAGAGGCGCGGGACGAGATACGCAGTATTTT. It translates to CAIRGAGRDTQYF.

The CDR3 sequence is CASSLGGRDTQYF. CDR3 in DNA: TGTGCCAGCAGCTTAGGGGGGAGAGATACGCAGTATTTT. This chain joins TRBV7-8 and TRBJ2-3; D assignment may be TRBD1 or TRBD2 (5 bases each). The CDR3 totals 13 residues. Trimming stripped 1 base from V and 5 bases from J, with 7 bases between. Germline values: CDR1 SGHVS, CDR2 FQNEAQ.

This clone occurred once. V is TRBV7-9 and J is TRBJ2-3; 12 nucleotides agree with TRBD2. CDR1 is SEHNR and CDR2 is FQNEAQ in the germline V gene (reference sequence). The CDR3 is 17 amino acids. V was pared by 5 bases and J by 6 bases, with 12 bases of the junction left unmatched. As DNA, the CDR3 is TGTGCCAGCAGCGTGGGTCTAGCGGGAGGGCCATCGGATACGCAGTATTTT. This translates into CASSVGLAGGPSDTQYF.

The chain joins TRBV27 to TRBJ2-2, with a weak D call TRBD1 (6 bases). Germline CDR1 is MNHEY and CDR2 is SMNVEV (reference sequence). This CDR3 comprises 17 residues. Trimming removed 1 base at V and 3 bases at J, with 15 bases between. The CDR3 nucleotides are TGTGCCAGCAGTTTATATTTCGTCGGACAGTACACCGGGGAGCTGTTTTTT. It translates to CASSLYFVGQYTGELFF.

Comments on this clone: A much larger clone differs by one base, so this may be a read error. The CDR3 reads CASSQEGSGANVLTF. CDR3 bases: TGTGCCAGCAGCCAAGAGGGGTCTGGGGCCAACGTCCTGACTTTC. This chain joins TRBV5-5 and TRBJ2-6; D may match TRBD1 or TRBD2 (5 bases each). The CDR3 has 15 residues. Trimming took 4 bases from V and 1 from J, leaving 9 bases between them. Germline lookup yields CDR1 SGHKS and CDR2 YYEKEE (reference sequence).

This sequence joins TRBV19 and TRBJ2-3; 10 nucleotides line up with TRBD2. This CDR3 is built from 15 residues. Germline lookup yields CDR1 LNHDA and CDR2 SQIVND (reference sequence). The ends lost 5 bases at V and 1 base at J; junction bases unmatched: 3. CDR3 sequence: CASSGLAEGTDTQYF. CDR3 nucleotide sequence: TGTGCCAGTAGTGGACTAGCGGAGGGCACAGATACGCAGTATTTT.

The chain carries TRBV5-1 and TRBJ2-6; tentatively, D is TRBD1 (6 bases). The CDR3 extends over 13 amino acids. Germline lookup yields CDR1 SGHRS and CDR2 YFSETQ. Between the trimmed V and J ends, which lost 3 bases and 9 bases, there was a span of 10 bases. CDR3 sequence: CASSSGQRNVLTF. In nucleotides, the CDR3 is TGCGCCAGCAGCTCGGGACAACGCAACGTCCTGACTTTC.

The chain employs TRBV30 and TRBJ2-1; D may be TRBD2 (5 bases). Looked up from germline, CDR1 is GTSNPN and CDR2 is SVGIG (reference sequence). Trimming took off 1 base at V and 7 bases at J, with 5 bases between the two ends. The CDR3 has 11 residues. In DNA form, the CDR3 reads TGTGCCTGGAGTGCGGGGAATGAGCAGTTCTTC. It translates to CAWSAGNEQFF.

Only one count was recorded for this clone. The chain combines TRBV28 with TRBJ1-4; 10 bases fit TRBD1. Losses at the gene ends were 4 bases for V and 3 bases for J; bases not matched to a gene: 5. CDR1 is MDHEN and CDR2 is SYDVKM in the germline V gene. This CDR3 has 16 residues. The DNA for the CDR3 is TGTGCCAGCAGTTCGAGACAGGGGGCAGCTAATGAAAAACTGTTTTTT. Translated, it gives CASSSRQGAANEKLFF.

This chain links TRBV27 with TRBJ2-3, with 10 nucleotides matching TRBD2. The germline V gene encodes CDR1 MNHEY and CDR2 SMNVEV (reference sequence). Trimming cost V 5 bases and J 4 bases; bases outside gene matches: 6. This CDR3 has 15 residues. The CDR3 nucleotides are TGTGCCAGCAGTCCAGCGGGAGGGCCGTCAGATACGCAGTATTTT. Translated: CASSPAGGPSDTQYF.